This T cell receptor (beta chain) came from a study of CD8 T cells in Susac syndrome. Looked up from germline, CDR1 is LGHNT and CDR2 is FRNRAP. The CDR3 extends over 13 amino acids. V lost 0 bases, J lost 9 bases, and 9 bases lay in between. The authors reverse transcribed about 0.5 to 1 ug RNA with random hexamers. TCRdb analysed the immunoSEQ multiplex PCR reads with MiXCR anew, one entry per CDR3 protein. The table shows tens of thousands of distinct CDR3 sequences, with 93% occurring only once. The sequence derives from a human donor with Susac syndrome. The sample consisted of CD8+ T cells from PBMCs. The chain is built from TRBV12-5 and TRBJ2-1; D remains unclear. Here the CDR3 DNA reads TGTGCTAGTGGTTTGGTGGACCCGGGTGAGCAGTTCTTC. Translating gives CASGLVDPGEQFF.